These 9 T cell receptor beta chains were all obtained from the same sample, sequenced in a study of T-cell reconstitution after alpha-beta-depleted transplantation in children. Researchers prepared the TCRbeta library using unique molecular identifiers, the study reports. TCRdb passed the PCR reads through MiXCR, listing each CDR3 protein once. This sample has approximately 270,000 distinct CDR3 sequences, with more than 20% found just once. The specimen was PBMCs, mostly from graft donor cells, collected 360 days after TCRalphabeta/CD19-depleted stem cell transplant. The receptors here all came from a female patient aged 2-9 years who had a stem cell transplant for congenital amegakaryocytic thrombocytopenia, so the T cells may come from the graft donor.

This clonotype was counted only a few times. The CDR3 loop reads CSAKTGVNTEAFF. The CDR3 coding sequence is TGCAGTGCTAAAACAGGGGTGAACACTGAAGCTTTCTTT. The chain links TRBV20-1 to TRBJ1-1, with 7 bases matching TRBD1. Unmatched junction bases numbered 2, after V lost 4 bases and J lost 0 bases. Germline V gene lookup returns CDR1 DFQATT and CDR2 SNEGSKA (reference sequence). The CDR3 is 13 residues long.

In this sample, this clonotype turned up a few times. The chain recombines TRBV6-1 with TRBJ2-7; 7 nucleotides agree with TRBD1. Per germline, CDR1 MNHNS and CDR2 SASEGT. The CDR3 spans 14 residues. The V segment lost 7 bases and the J segment 1 base; nucleotides outside the gene matches: 7. In nucleotides, the CDR3 is TGTGCCAGCATAAGGGGGCTAACTTCCTACGAGCAGTACTTC. It translates to CASIRGLTSYEQYF.

J is TRBJ1-3 and V is TRBV6-1; the D gene is possibly TRBD1 (6 bases). Looked up from germline, CDR1 is MNHNS and CDR2 is SASEGT. V gave up 4 bases and J gave up 4 bases, with 11 bases separating them. This CDR3 region has 14 residues. The CDR3 loop is CASSGHREGNTIYF. In nucleotides, the CDR3 is TGTGCCAGCAGTGGACACAGGGAGGGAAACACCATATATTTT.

This clonotype was seen a few times. The chain is built from TRBV4-1 and TRBJ2-3; 8 nucleotides match TRBD2. With V trimmed by 4 bases and J by 2 bases, 8 bases remained unmatched. The CDR3 extends over 16 amino acids. The germline gives CDR1 MGHRA, CDR2 YSYEKL. CDR3 region: CASSRSLAEPTDTQYF. CDR3 sequence (DNA): TGCGCCAGCAGCCGATCACTAGCGGAACCCACAGATACGCAGTATTTT.

The genes are TRBV15 and TRBJ2-1, with TRBD2 identical over 12 bases. The CDR3 sequence is 15 residues long. Germline CDR1 reads LNHNV; CDR2 reads YYDKDF (reference sequence). V shed 3 bases, J shed 8 bases, and the junction held 5 bases outside the gene matches. The CDR3: CATSRLAGGSYEQFF. CDR3 nucleotides: TGTGCCACCAGCAGGCTAGCGGGGGGGTCCTATGAGCAGTTCTTC.

This clonotype was counted only a few times. This chain connects TRBV4-2 to TRBJ2-5; D may be TRBD2 (5 bases). CDR1 and CDR2 (germline): LGHNA, YNFKEQ. CDR3 length: 14 residues. V gave up 4 bases and J gave up 4 bases, with 13 bases separating them. CDR3 region: CASSRALGLETQYF. Here the CDR3 DNA reads TGTGCCAGCAGCCGAGCACTAGGACTAGAGACCCAGTACTTC.

This clonotype was counted only a few times. V gene TRBV13 combines with J gene TRBJ1-2, with 9 bases identical to TRBD1. Germline-derived CDR1 and CDR2 are PRHDT and FYEKMQ (reference sequence). The ends lost 5 bases at V and 1 base at J; junction bases unmatched: 5. This CDR3 comprises 15 residues. The CDR3 spells CASSLRTGVNYGYTF. CDR3 bases: TGTGCCAGCAGCCTCCGGACAGGGGTTAACTATGGCTACACCTTC. The variable domain in full, with the rest retrieved from reference TRBV13 and TRBJ1-2, is AAGVIQSPRHLIKEKRETATLKCYPIPRHDTVYWYQQGPGQDPQFLISFYEKMQSDKGSIPDRFSAQQFSDYHSELNMSSLELGDSALYFCASSLRTGVNYGYTFGSGTRLTVV.

The chain couples TRBV4-2 to TRBJ1-6; TRBD1 is a possible D gene (5 bases). The germline V gene encodes CDR1 LGHNA and CDR2 YNFKEQ. There are 14 residues in the CDR3. Trimming stripped 1 base from V and 9 bases from J, with 10 bases between. The CDR3 coding sequence is TGTGCCAGCAGCCAAGTTGGCGGGGGTTCACCCCTCCACTTT. Translated: CASSQVGGGSPLHF.

This clonotype was detected only a few times. CDR3 coding DNA: TGTGCCAGCAGCGTAGGATCCTCTGATACGCAGTATTTT. Protein: CASSVGSSDTQYF. The chain couples TRBV9 to TRBJ2-3; D is uncertain. The CDR3 length is 13 residues. From germline, CDR1 is SGDLS and CDR2 YYNGEE. V was shortened by 0 bases and J by 6 bases, with 8 bases between the two germline ends.